The clone carrying this T cell receptor (beta chain) was detected ten times or more. Its antigen remains unidentified. This sample was included in a study of identical twins. A universal primer site arose from template switching, and cDNA bore unique molecular identifiers. TCRdb re-analysed the 5' RACE reads in MiXCR, keeping a single row per CDR3 protein. The sample lists 350,000 to 450,000 distinct CDR3 sequences, 18% occurring once. Overall study results and limits: The models systematically underestimated how much out-of-frame TCR alpha was shared in monozygotic twins.

This CDR3 is 15 amino acids long. The V and J ends lost 5 bases and 7 bases, in that order; junction bases with no gene match: 11. Germline loops: CDR1 MNHEY, CDR2 SMNVEV (reference sequence). Sequenced input: naive T cells sorted from blood. The chain employs TRBV27 and TRBJ1-5; TRBD1 aligns across 7 bases. The sequence came from a man aged 50 to 60 in good health. The CDR3: CASSPKAGGGQPQHF. In DNA, the CDR3 is TGTGCCAGCAGTCCAAAGGCCGGAGGGGGCCAGCCCCAGCATTTT.